This T cell receptor beta chain was found in a study of T-cell memory formation after mild COVID-19 (dated by TCRdb to the early 2020s). With regard to the full study: TCR sequence clusters from the two donors were largely donor specific. In two donors, T-cell clones that expanded and contracted after mild COVID-19 were followed by sequencing TCRalpha and TCRbeta repertoires longitudinally. Two young, previously healthy adult volunteers made up the cohort, one male and one female. Broader findings and caveats from the paper: Contracting CD4+ clones appeared mostly in the CM and EM memory subsets, whereas CD8+ clones were enriched in EMRA. Clones contracting from day 15 to 85 had balanced CD4/CD8 phenotypes, while a second wave expanding from day 15 to 37 was biased towards CD4+. SARS-CoV-2 specificity was not confirmed for the second-wave clones peaking on day 37. Some responding clones were found in pre-infection memory, which suggests that pre-existing cross-reactive memory T cells took part in the SARS-CoV-2 response. The study included only a couple of mild cases, and larger cohorts that include severe cases with pre-infection samples were judged to be necessary.

Ficoll-Paque density gradient centrifugation was the method used to isolate PBMCs. Notes on this clonotype: The clone's antigen remains unknown. No much larger clone is present one base from it, and per-base qualities are unavailable.

Ends trimmed: V by 6 bases, J by 7 bases; bases unmatched to a gene: 14. The CDR3 starts with the cysteine, ends with the phenylalanine, and has 16 residues. Of the read, only the CDR3 DNA is kept; its 48 bases are in frame from base 1. The sample was run on an Illumina NovaSeq 6000. Using 5'RACE with constant-segment primers, TCRalpha and TCRbeta cDNA libraries were constructed, with sample barcodes and unique molecular identifiers added in the process. Trizol reagent was used to extract RNA from every sample. Libraries were amplified in two PCR steps, with a second sample barcode and Illumina TruSeq adapters added in the second step. Sequencing of libraries was performed on an Illumina NovaSeq with 2 x 150 bp paired-end reads. The original pipeline was this. With migec v1.2.7, reads were demultiplexed and then collapsed into UMI-guided consensus sequences. Using mixcr v2.1.11, UMI consensuses were aligned to TRA and TRB V and J templates and then assembled into clonotypes. Expanded or contracted clonotypes were those called significant by both edgeR and NoisET, with noise models trained on biological replicates. For edgeR calls, the thresholds were a false discovery rate-adjusted p below 0.01 and a log2 fold-change of 1. PCA with hierarchical clustering of max-normalized trajectories of the 1000 most abundant clonotypes was used as exploratory dynamics analysis. The CD4 or CD8 phenotype of responding clones was assigned using the separately sequenced CD4+ and CD8+ repertoires. TCRdb applied fastp at Q25 and MiXCR to the public reads, then kept only in-frame beta chains. Under each unique CDR3 protein, matching rows form one entry showing the most common genes and DNA. The V and J calls shown here were made by TCRdb, not taken from the authors' results. Across this sample there are about 350,000 distinct CDR3 sequences, with 25% to 30% seen only once. 13% of the sample rests with the top ten.

The chain was built from TRBV12-3 or TRBV12-4 and TRBJ1-1; 10 central bases correspond to TRBD1. The sequenced sample was PBMCs or a T cell subset sorted from them (not recorded which). This receptor was identified in an adult woman who had mild COVID-19 (a few samples of this study predate the infection). The sample titles of this study are shuffled in the database, so cell type and time point are left out; the donor was told from shared clones. The nucleotide sequence reads as follows: TGTGCCAGCAGCCCGACAGGGGGCGACTGGAGCGGTGAAGCTTTCTTT. Translation gives CASSPTGGDWSGEAFF.